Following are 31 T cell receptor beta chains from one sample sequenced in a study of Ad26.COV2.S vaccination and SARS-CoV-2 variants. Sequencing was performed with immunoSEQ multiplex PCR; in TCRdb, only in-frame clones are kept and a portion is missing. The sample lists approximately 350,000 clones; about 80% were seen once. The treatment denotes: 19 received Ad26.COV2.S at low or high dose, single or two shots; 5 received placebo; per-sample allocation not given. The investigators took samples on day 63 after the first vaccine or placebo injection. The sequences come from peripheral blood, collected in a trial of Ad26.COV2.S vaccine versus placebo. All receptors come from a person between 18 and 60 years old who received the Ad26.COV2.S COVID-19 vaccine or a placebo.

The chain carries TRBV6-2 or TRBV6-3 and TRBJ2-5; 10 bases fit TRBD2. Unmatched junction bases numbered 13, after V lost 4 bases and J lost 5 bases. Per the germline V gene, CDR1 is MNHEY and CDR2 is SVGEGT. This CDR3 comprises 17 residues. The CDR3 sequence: CASSSGALLAGLETQYF. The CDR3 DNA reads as TGTGCCAGCAGTTCTGGGGCCCTACTAGCGGGGCTTGAGACCCAGTACTTC.

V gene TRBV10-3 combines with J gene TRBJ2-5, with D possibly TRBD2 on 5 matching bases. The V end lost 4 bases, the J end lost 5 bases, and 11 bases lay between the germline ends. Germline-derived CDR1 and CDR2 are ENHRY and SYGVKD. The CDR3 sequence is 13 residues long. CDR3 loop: CAISALAQETQYF. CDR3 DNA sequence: TGTGCCATCAGTGCCCTAGCCCAGGAGACCCAGTACTTC.

This CDR3 reads CASSYWGRGGYGYTF. The CDR3, as DNA: TGTGCCAGCAGTTACTGGGGGAGGGGCGGCTATGGCTACACCTTC. This chain joins TRBV6-5 and TRBJ1-2, with a possible D match to TRBD1 (5 bases). Per the germline V gene, CDR1 is MNHEY and CDR2 is SVGAGI. CDR3 length: 15 residues. V lost 1 base and J lost 4, with 13 bases in between.

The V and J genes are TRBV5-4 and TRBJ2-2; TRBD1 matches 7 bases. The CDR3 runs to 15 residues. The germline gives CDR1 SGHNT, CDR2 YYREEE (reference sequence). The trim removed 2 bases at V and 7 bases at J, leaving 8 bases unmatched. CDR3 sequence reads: CASSFFAQGNGELFF. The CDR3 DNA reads TGTGCCAGCAGCTTTTTTGCACAGGGGAACGGGGAGCTGTTTTTT.

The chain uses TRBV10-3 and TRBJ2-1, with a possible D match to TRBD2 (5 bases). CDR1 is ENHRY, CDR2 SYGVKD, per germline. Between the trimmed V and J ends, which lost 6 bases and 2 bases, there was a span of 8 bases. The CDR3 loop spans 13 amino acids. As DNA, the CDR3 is TGTGCCATCAGGACCGGGACCTACAATGAGCAGTTCTTC. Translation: CAIRTGTYNEQFF.

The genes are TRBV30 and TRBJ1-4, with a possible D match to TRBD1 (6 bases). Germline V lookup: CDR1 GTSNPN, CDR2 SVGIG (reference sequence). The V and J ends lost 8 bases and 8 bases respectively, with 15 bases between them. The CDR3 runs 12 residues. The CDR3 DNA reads TGTGCCCTACAGGGACTGGGGGAAAAACTGTTTTTT. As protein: CALQGLGEKLFF.

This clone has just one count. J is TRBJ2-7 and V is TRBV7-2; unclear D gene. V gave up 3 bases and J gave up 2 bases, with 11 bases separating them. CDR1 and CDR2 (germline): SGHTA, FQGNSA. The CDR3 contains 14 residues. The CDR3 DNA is TGTGCCAGCAGCTTGACGTGGCAGGCCTACGAGCAGTACTTC. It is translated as CASSLTWQAYEQYF.

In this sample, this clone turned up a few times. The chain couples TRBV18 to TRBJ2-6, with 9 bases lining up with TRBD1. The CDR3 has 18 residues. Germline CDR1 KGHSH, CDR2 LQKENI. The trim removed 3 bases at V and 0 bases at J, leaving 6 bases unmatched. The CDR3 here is CASSPRTGALSGANVLTF. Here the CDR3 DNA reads TGTGCCAGCTCACCTCGGACAGGGGCGCTCTCTGGGGCCAACGTCCTGACTTTC.

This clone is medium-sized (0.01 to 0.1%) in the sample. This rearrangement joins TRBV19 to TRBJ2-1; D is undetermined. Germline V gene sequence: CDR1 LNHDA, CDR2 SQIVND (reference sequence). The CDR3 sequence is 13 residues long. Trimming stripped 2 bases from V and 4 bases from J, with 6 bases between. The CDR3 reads CASSIQLYNEQFF. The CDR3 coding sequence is TGTGCCAGTAGTATACAGCTTTACAATGAGCAGTTCTTC.

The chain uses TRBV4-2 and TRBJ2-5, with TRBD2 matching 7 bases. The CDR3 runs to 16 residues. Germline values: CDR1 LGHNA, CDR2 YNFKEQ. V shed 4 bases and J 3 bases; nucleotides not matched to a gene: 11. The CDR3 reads CASSLPPGRKKETQYF. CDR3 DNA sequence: TGTGCCAGCAGCCTCCCCCCCGGGAGGAAAAAAGAGACCCAGTACTTC.

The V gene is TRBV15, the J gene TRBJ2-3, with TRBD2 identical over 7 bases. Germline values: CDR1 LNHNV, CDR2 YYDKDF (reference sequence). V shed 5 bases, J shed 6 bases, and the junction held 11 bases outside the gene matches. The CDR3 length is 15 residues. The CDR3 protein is CATSPSRGTGDTQYF. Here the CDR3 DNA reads TGTGCCACCAGCCCCTCGCGGGGGACCGGGGATACGCAGTATTTT.

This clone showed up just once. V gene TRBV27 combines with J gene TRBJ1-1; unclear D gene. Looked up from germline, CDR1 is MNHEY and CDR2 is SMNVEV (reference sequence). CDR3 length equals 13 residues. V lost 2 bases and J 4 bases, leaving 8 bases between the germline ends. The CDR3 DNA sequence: TGTGCCAGCAGTTTAAGCCGGATCACTGAAGCTTTCTTT. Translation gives CASSLSRITEAFF.

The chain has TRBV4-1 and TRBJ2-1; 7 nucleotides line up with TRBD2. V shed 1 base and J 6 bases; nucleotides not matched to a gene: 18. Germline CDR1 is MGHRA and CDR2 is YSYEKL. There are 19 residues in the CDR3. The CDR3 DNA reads TGCGCCAGCAGCCAAGGGGGTCTTCTGGGGCTAGCGGCCAGCAATGAGCAGTTCTTC. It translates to CASSQGGLLGLAASNEQFF.

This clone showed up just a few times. CDR3 protein: CASSFGTGDQPQHF. CDR3 nucleotides: TGTGCCAGCAGTTTCGGGACAGGGGATCAGCCCCAGCATTTT. The chain has TRBV6-5 and TRBJ1-5; 10 bases map to TRBD1. From germline, CDR1 is MNHEY and CDR2 SVGAGI. V lost 4 bases, J lost 5 bases, and 2 bases stayed unmatched. This CDR3 has 14 residues.

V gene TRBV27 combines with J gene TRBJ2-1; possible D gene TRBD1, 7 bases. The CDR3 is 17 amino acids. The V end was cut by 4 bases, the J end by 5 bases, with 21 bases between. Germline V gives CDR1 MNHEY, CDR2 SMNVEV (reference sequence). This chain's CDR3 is CASSSLLTGRPHNEQFF. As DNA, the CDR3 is TGTGCCAGCAGTTCGCTCCTGACAGGGAGGCCCCACAATGAGCAGTTCTTC.

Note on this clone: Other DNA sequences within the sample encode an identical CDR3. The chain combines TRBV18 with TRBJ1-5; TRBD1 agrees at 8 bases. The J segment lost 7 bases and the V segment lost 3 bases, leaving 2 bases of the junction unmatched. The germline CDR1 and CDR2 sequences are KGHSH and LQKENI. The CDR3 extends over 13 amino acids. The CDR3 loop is CASSPDRVQPQHF. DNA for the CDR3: TGTGCCAGCTCACCGGACAGGGTCCAGCCCCAGCATTTT.

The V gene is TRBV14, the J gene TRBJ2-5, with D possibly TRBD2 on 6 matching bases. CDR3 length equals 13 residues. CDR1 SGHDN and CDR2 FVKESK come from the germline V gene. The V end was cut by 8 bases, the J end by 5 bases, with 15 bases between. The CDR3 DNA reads TGTGCCAGCGCGGGACTCACGGACGAGACCCAGTACTTC. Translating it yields CASAGLTDETQYF.

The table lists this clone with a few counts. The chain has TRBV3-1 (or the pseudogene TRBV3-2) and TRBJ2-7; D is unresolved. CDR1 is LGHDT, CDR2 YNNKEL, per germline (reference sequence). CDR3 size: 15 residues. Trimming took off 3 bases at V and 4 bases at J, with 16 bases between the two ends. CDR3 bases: TGTGCCAGCAGCCAGGGATTGGAGAAGAAATACGAGCAGTACTTC. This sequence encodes CASSQGLEKKYEQYF.

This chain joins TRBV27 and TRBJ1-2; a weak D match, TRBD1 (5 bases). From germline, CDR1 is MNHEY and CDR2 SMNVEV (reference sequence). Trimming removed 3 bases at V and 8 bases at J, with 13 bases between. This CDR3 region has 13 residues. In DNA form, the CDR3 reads TGTGCCAGCAGTTTCCGAGGGGCGAACGGCTACACCTTC. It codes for CASSFRGANGYTF.

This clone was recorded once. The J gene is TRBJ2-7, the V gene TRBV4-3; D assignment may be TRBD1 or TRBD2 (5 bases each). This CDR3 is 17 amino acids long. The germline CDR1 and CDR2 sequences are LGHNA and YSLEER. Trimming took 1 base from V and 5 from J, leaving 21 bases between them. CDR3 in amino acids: CASSQGRSGPLWNEQYF. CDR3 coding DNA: TGCGCCAGCAGCCAAGGGCGTTCGGGACCCCTTTGGAACGAGCAGTACTTC.

As DNA, the CDR3 is TGTGCCAGCAGTGAGACAGTGGCATTGAGCTATGGCTACACCTTC. Its protein is CASSETVALSYGYTF. The rearrangement uses TRBV6-1 and TRBJ1-2, with TRBD1 as a possible D gene (5 bases). The CDR3 has 15 amino acids. V was trimmed by 3 bases and J by 4 bases, leaving 15 bases between them. CDR1 MNHNS and CDR2 SASEGT come from the germline V gene.

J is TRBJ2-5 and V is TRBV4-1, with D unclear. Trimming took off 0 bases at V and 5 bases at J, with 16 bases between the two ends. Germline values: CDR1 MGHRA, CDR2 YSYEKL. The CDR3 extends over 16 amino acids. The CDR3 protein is CASSQDAKEWWETQYF. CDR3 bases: TGCGCCAGCAGCCAAGATGCAAAGGAATGGTGGGAGACCCAGTACTTC.

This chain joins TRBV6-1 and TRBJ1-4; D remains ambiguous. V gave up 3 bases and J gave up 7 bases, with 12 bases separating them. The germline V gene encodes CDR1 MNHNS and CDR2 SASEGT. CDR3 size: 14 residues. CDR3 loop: CASSEGMSGEKLFF. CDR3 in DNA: TGTGCCAGCAGTGAGGGAATGTCAGGTGAAAAACTGTTTTTT.

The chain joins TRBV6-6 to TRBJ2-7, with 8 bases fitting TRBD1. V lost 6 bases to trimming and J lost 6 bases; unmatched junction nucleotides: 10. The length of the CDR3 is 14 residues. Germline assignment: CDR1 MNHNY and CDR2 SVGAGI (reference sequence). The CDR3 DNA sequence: TGTGCCAGCAGCGGACAGGGACCTCATGCCGAGCAGTACTTC. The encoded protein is CASSGQGPHAEQYF.

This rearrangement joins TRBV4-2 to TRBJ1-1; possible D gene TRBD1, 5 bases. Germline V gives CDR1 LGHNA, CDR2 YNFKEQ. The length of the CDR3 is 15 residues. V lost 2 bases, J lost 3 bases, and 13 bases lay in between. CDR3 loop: CASSQSRGLDTEAFF. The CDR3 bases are TGTGCCAGCAGCCAATCTAGGGGTCTCGACACTGAAGCTTTCTTT.

The DNA for the CDR3 is TGTGCCAGCAGCGTACTAGCGGGAGGTGCCTACGAGCAGTACTTC. Its protein product is CASSVLAGGAYEQYF. The V call is TRBV7-3, the J call TRBJ2-7; TRBD2 matches at 12 bases. With V trimmed by 5 bases and J by 2 bases, 4 bases remained unmatched. CDR1 is SGHTA and CDR2 is FQGTGA in the germline V gene. The CDR3 contains 15 residues.

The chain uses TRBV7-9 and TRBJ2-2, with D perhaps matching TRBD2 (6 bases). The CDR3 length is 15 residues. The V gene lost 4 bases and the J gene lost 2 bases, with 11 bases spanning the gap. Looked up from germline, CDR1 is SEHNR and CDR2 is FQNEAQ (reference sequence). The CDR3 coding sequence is TGTGCCAGCAGCTCTGGGGACTTCAACACCGGGGAGCTGTTTTTT. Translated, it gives CASSSGDFNTGELFF.

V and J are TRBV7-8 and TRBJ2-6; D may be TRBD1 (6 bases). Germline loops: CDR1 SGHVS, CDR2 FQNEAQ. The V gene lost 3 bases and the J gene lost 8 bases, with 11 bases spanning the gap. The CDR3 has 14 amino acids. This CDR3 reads CASSFARGSNVLTF. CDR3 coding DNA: TGTGCCAGCAGCTTCGCCAGGGGATCCAACGTCCTGACTTTC.

The CDR3 bases are TGTGCCAGCAGCTTAGCGGGTAGCGTCGACTACGAGCAGTACTTC. As protein: CASSLAGSVDYEQYF. J is TRBJ2-7 and V is TRBV7-9; tentative D call: TRBD2 (5 bases). V dropped 0 bases and J dropped 3 bases, with 12 bases sitting between them. This CDR3 is 15 amino acids long. CDR1 and CDR2 from the germline V gene are SEHNR and FQNEAQ (reference sequence).

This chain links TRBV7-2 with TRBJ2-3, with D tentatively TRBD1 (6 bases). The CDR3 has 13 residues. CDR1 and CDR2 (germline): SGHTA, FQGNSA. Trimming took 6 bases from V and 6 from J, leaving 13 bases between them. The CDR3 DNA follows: TGTGCCAGCAGTACAGGGATCCCGGATACGCAGTATTTT. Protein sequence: CASSTGIPDTQYF. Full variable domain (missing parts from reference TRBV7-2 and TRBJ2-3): GAGVSQSPSNKVTEKGKDVELRCDPISGHTALYWYRQSLGQGLEFLIYFQGNSAPDKSGLPSDRFSAERTGGSVSTLTIQRTQQEDSAVYLCASSTGIPDTQYFGPGTRLTVL.

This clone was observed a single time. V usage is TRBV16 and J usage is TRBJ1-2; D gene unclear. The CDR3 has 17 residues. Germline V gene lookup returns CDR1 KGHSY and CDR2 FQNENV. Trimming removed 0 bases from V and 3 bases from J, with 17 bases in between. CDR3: CASSQSRVSLDYYGYTF. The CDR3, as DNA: TGTGCCAGCAGCCAATCAAGAGTCAGCCTTGACTACTATGGCTACACCTTC.